These T cell receptor beta chains were read from a single sample in a study of identical twins. One entry per CDR3 protein results from TCRdb running MiXCR on the 5' RACE reads. The table lists around 95,000 distinct CDR3 sequences, under 6.5% of them singletons. The specimen was memory T cells sorted from blood. The receptors come from a woman aged 45-65 years in good health. CDR3s include the opening cysteine and the closing phenylalanine or tryptophan. The D gene is left open where the match is weak. Clone sizes are given selectively: once, few, many, or a class where the clone is expanded.

>TRBJ2-1|.|16|few|TRBV5-1
CASSAGISSLAGEQFF
TGCGCCAGCAGTGCGGGAATTAGTTCACTGGCGGGTGAGCAGTTCTTC
>TRBJ1-2|.|12|many|TRBV28
CASSLTNYGYTF
TGTGCCAGCAGTTTAACTAACTATGGCTACACCTTC
>TRBJ1-6|.|15|many|TRBV14
CASSQSGRINSPLHF
TGTGCCAGCAGCCAGAGTGGCCGAATCAATTCACCCCTCCACTTT
>TRBJ2-1|TRBD1|12|.|TRBV5-1
CASSLGGGEQFF
TGCGCCAGCAGCTTAGGGGGCGGTGAGCAGTTCTTC
>TRBJ2-5|.|14|many|TRBV11-2
CASSTGSQQETQYF
TGTGCCAGCAGCACAGGGAGTCAGCAGGAGACCCAGTACTTC
>TRBJ2-2|.|13|many|TRBV2
CASRGWNTGELFF
TGTGCCAGCAGAGGCTGGAACACCGGGGAGCTGTTTTTT
>TRBJ2-1|TRBD2|15|many|TRBV5-1
CASSLGGTSDNEQFF
TGCGCCAGCAGCTTAGGGGGGACTAGTGACAATGAGCAGTTCTTC
>TRBJ2-5|.|16|many|TRBV12-3/TRBV12-4
CASRPRGGYRTETQYF
TGTGCCAGCCGCCCGAGGGGGGGGTACCGAACGGAGACCCAGTACTTC
>TRBJ2-1|TRBD2|14|few|TRBV29-1
CSVEVNSGRFEQFF
TGCAGCGTTGAAGTCAATAGCGGGAGGTTTGAGCAGTTCTTC
>TRBJ2-2|.|13|many|TRBV3-1
CASSQVGGGELFF
TGTGCCAGCAGCCAAGTGGGGGGAGGGGAGCTGTTTTTT
>TRBJ1-4|.|16|medium-sized|TRBV11-2
CASSPPGAGNNEKLFF
TGTGCCAGCAGCCCACCTGGGGCAGGAAATAATGAAAAACTGTTTTTT
>TRBJ2-1|TRBD2|16|many|TRBV12-3/TRBV12-4
CASSLATSGTYNEQFF
TGTGCCAGCAGTTTGGCCACTAGCGGGACCTACAATGAGCAGTTCTTC
>TRBJ1-1|.|13|many|TRBV10-1
CASSARGNTEAFF
TGCGCCAGCAGTGCGCGGGGGAACACTGAAGCTTTCTTT
>TRBJ2-5|TRBD2|16|many|TRBV10-2
CASYPLAGGIQETQYF
TGCGCCAGCTACCCATTAGCGGGAGGGATCCAAGAGACCCAGTACTTC
>TRBJ1-4|.|15|many|TRBV7-6
CASSATGRVEEKLFF
TGTGCCAGCAGCGCCACAGGGAGAGTCGAAGAAAAACTGTTTTTT
>TRBJ2-3|TRBD2|15|once|TRBV6-1
CASSSLAGVGDTQYF
TGTGCCAGCAGTAGCCTAGCGGGAGTTGGAGATACGCAGTATTTT
>TRBJ1-4|.|13|many|TRBV24-1
CATSDPYNEKLFF
TGTGCCACCAGTGACCCGTATAATGAAAAACTGTTTTTT
>TRBJ1-1|.|12|few|TRBV19
CASRGSYTEAFF
TGTGCCAGTAGGGGGTCCTACACTGAAGCTTTCTTT
>TRBJ1-5|.|15|many|TRBV7-9
CASSSGTGRGQPQHF
TGTGCCAGCAGCTCCGGGACCGGTCGAGGGCAGCCCCAGCATTTT
>TRBJ1-2|TRBD1|16|many|TRBV5-6
CASSLNDRADLYGYTF
TGTGCCAGCAGCTTGAATGACAGGGCCGACCTCTATGGCTACACCTTC
>TRBJ2-2|TRBD2|16|many|TRBV5-6
CASSLGLAGVTGELFF
TGTGCCAGCAGCTTGGGGCTAGCGGGAGTGACCGGGGAGCTGTTTTTT
>TRBJ2-5|.|16|many|TRBV20-1
CSARPDAEAYQETQYF
TGCAGTGCTAGGCCCGACGCGGAAGCTTACCAAGAGACCCAGTACTTC
>TRBJ2-7|.|12|many|TRBV7-9
CASNQDGDEQYF
TGTGCCAGCAACCAGGACGGAGACGAGCAGTACTTC
>TRBJ2-5|.|13|many|TRBV30
CACSRDFQETQYF
TGTGCCTGTTCTCGGGACTTCCAAGAGACCCAGTACTTC
>TRBJ1-2|.|13|many|TRBV12-3/TRBV12-4
CASSFERGNGYTF
TGTGCCAGCAGTTTTGAGAGGGGGAATGGCTACACCTTC
>TRBJ1-5|.|13|few|TRBV18
CASSSRTTEPQHF
TGTGCCAGCTCATCCCGGACTACTGAGCCCCAGCATTTT
>TRBJ2-1|.|17|many|TRBV7-8
CASSLFGGVSSYNEQFF
TGTGCCAGCAGCTTATTTGGCGGGGTTAGCTCCTACAATGAGCAGTTCTTC
>TRBJ2-1|.|14|many|TRBV7-8
CASSGGTGGGEQFF
TGTGCCAGCAGCGGGGGGACTGGGGGCGGTGAGCAGTTCTTC
>TRBJ2-1|TRBD2|17|.|TRBV4-2
CASTNLDTSGPYNEQFF
TGTGCCAGCACCAACCTTGATACTAGCGGTCCCTACAATGAGCAGTTCTTC
>TRBJ2-1|TRBD2|15|many|TRBV12-3/TRBV12-4
CASRPTSGRMGEQFF
TGTGCCAGCAGGCCCACTAGCGGGAGAATGGGGGAGCAGTTCTTC
>TRBJ1-1|TRBD1|15|many|TRBV29-1
CSVELAGGWGTEAFF
TGCAGCGTTGAATTGGCAGGGGGCTGGGGCACTGAAGCTTTCTTT
>TRBJ2-3|.|13|many|TRBV5-1
CASSLVGTDTQYF
TGCGCCAGCAGCTTGGTGGGCACAGATACGCAGTATTTT
>TRBJ2-1|.|15|many|TRBV20-1
CSASGTVFSYNEQFF
TGCAGTGCTAGCGGAACAGTTTTCTCCTACAATGAGCAGTTCTTC
>TRBJ2-1|.|13|many|TRBV5-1
CASSLAKLNEQFF
TGCGCCAGCAGCTTGGCCAAGTTGAATGAGCAGTTCTTC
>TRBJ2-1|.|16|.|TRBV6-5
CASSYAPGPNNNEQFF
TGTGCCAGCAGTTACGCACCGGGACCGAACAACAATGAGCAGTTCTTC
>TRBJ2-7|TRBD2|13|.|TRBV11-1
CASSTSGSYEQYF
TGTGCCAGCAGTACTAGCGGGAGTTACGAGCAGTACTTC
>TRBJ2-2|TRBD2|16|many|TRBV7-9
CASSTSGRGYTGELFF
TGTGCCAGCAGCACGAGCGGGAGGGGGTACACCGGGGAGCTGTTTTTT
>TRBJ1-5|.|14|.|TRBV6-4
CASSPSDSNQPQHF
TGTGCCAGCAGTCCTTCAGACAGCAATCAGCCCCAGCATTTT
>TRBJ1-5|.|14|many|TRBV12-3/TRBV12-4
CASSLEAGNQPQHF
TGTGCCAGCAGTTTAGAGGCGGGCAATCAGCCCCAGCATTTT
>TRBJ1-4|.|16|many|TRBV2
CASSATGRATNEKLFF
TGTGCCAGCAGCGCTACAGGACGAGCAACTAATGAAAAACTGTTTTTT